Below, 25 T cell receptor beta chains from the same sample are listed, as sequenced in a study of T cell changes during pregnancy in multiple sclerosis. The table came from immunoSEQ multiplex PCR; TCRdb's copy has only in-frame clones and leaves some out. This sample yields about 67,000 clones, of which about 90% are seen a single time; 2.5% to 3.5% belongs to the top ten. The material sequenced was peripheral blood, taken in the second trimester of pregnancy. The receptors come from a female donor in good health, enrolled as a control in a pregnancy study.

The V call is TRBV6-5, the J call TRBJ2-3; 10 bases align to TRBD2. This CDR3 is 15 amino acids long. Germline CDR1 reads MNHEY; CDR2 reads SVGAGI. Unmatched junction bases numbered 8, after V lost 5 bases and J lost 6 bases. CDR3 residues: CASSSGGATRDTQYF. CDR3 in DNA: TGTGCCAGCAGTAGCGGGGGGGCCACGAGGGATACGCAGTATTTT.

The rearrangement uses TRBV5-6 and TRBJ2-7; D not resolved. The CDR3 spans 13 residues. Germline V gene data show CDR1 as SGHDT and CDR2 as YYEEEE. V was pared by 0 bases and J by 3 bases, with 7 bases between. DNA of the CDR3: TGTGCCAGCAGCTTGGACCAGTTCTACGAGCAGTACTTC. Residues: CASSLDQFYEQYF.

The V and J genes are TRBV18 and TRBJ1-5; no reliable D call. The CDR3 runs to 14 residues. V dropped 6 bases and J dropped 5 bases, with 14 bases sitting between them. Germline V gene lookup returns CDR1 KGHSH and CDR2 LQKENI. This chain's CDR3 is CASSLTRSDQPQHF. In nucleotides, the CDR3 is TGTGCCAGCTCCCTGACCCGGAGCGATCAGCCCCAGCATTTT.

The V call is TRBV29-1, the J call TRBJ1-5; possibly TRBD1 for D (6 bases). The CDR3 is 13 residues long. Germline CDR1 is SQVTM and CDR2 is ANQGSEA. V was pared by 7 bases and J by 8 bases, with 18 bases between. CDR3 sequence: CSAAGAPGEPQHF. The CDR3 DNA sequence: TGCAGCGCTGCGGGCGCTCCAGGGGAGCCCCAGCATTTT.

The chain carries TRBV6-1 and TRBJ2-3, with 7 positions matching TRBD1. CDR1 MNHNS and CDR2 SASEGT come from the germline V gene. The V and J ends lost 4 bases and 5 bases, in that order; junction bases with no gene match: 3. The CDR3 loop spans 13 amino acids. CDR3 amino acids: CASSGQGIDTQYF. The CDR3 coding sequence is TGTGCCAGCAGTGGACAGGGAATAGATACGCAGTATTTT.

This clone was found once. This chain connects TRBV7-9 to TRBJ1-1, with a possible D match to TRBD1 (6 bases). The CDR3 has 15 residues. Germline loops: CDR1 SEHNR, CDR2 FQNEAQ (reference sequence). Trimming removed 8 bases from V and 4 bases from J, with 20 bases in between. This chain's CDR3 is CASQNKGVTSTEAFF. The CDR3 region has the DNA TGTGCCAGCCAAAATAAGGGGGTGACGAGCACTGAAGCTTTCTTT.

The chain joins TRBV7-8 to TRBJ2-5; 11 bases line up with TRBD1. Germline V gene lookup returns CDR1 SGHVS and CDR2 FQNEAQ. The junction had 17 bases not matched to a gene; V was cut back by 5 bases and J by 0 bases. This CDR3 has 20 residues. DNA of the CDR3: TGTGCCAGCAGCCCATTCGGACAGGGGGCGGTATACGGGTACCAAGAGACCCAGTACTTC. Protein sequence: CASSPFGQGAVYGYQETQYF.

V gene TRBV5-1 combines with J gene TRBJ2-2, with a weak D call TRBD1 (5 bases). The CDR3 sequence is 17 residues long. The germline gives CDR1 SGHRS, CDR2 YFSETQ. Trimming left V 2 bases short and J 2 bases short, with 16 bases between. The CDR3 loop is CASSFDSYRPNTGELFF. In nucleotides, the CDR3 is TGCGCCAGCAGCTTCGACAGCTACCGACCCAACACCGGGGAGCTGTTTTTT.

The CDR3 protein is CAISAGTGPTYEQYF. The CDR3 DNA reads TGTGCCATATCGGCCGGGACAGGGCCCACCTACGAGCAGTACTTC. The chain employs TRBV19 and TRBJ2-7; 9 bases match TRBD1. V dropped 10 bases and J dropped 2; count of bases not matched to a gene: 12. Germline CDR1 LNHDA, CDR2 SQIVND (reference sequence). The CDR3 has 15 residues.

The rearrangement uses TRBV7-9 and TRBJ1-1; 7 bases are shared with TRBD1. The CDR3 totals 17 residues. The germline V gene has CDR1 SEHNR and CDR2 FQNEAQ (reference sequence). With 2 bases clipped from V and 3 bases from J, the junction kept 12 bases outside the gene matches. The CDR3 spells CASSLPKTGRWDTEAFF. The CDR3 bases are TGTGCCAGCAGCTTACCTAAGACAGGGAGGTGGGACACTGAAGCTTTCTTT.

The chain combines TRBV5-1 with TRBJ2-1, with 13 bases aligning to TRBD2. The length of the CDR3 is 17 residues. Germline CDR1 reads SGHRS; CDR2 reads YFSETQ. The trim removed 7 bases at V and 6 bases at J, leaving 13 bases unmatched. The CDR3 protein is CASQVRTSGSLVNEQFF. The CDR3 DNA sequence: TGCGCCAGCCAAGTCAGGACTAGCGGGAGTTTGGTCAATGAGCAGTTCTTC.

This chain joins TRBV25-1 and TRBJ1-4, with D tentatively TRBD1 (5 bases). CDR3 length equals 14 residues. V was trimmed by 6 bases and J by 7 bases, leaving 15 bases between them. Germline CDR1 and CDR2: MGHDK and SYGVNS. CDR3 residues: CASRLGGSSEKLFF. Here the CDR3 DNA reads TGTGCCAGCAGGCTGGGGGGGTCGAGTGAAAAACTGTTTTTT. The full variable domain, with the rest looked up from reference TRBV25-1 and TRBJ1-4, is EADIYQTPRYLVIGTGKKITLECSQTMGHDKMYWYQQDPGMELHLIHYSYGVNSTEKGDLSSESTVSRIRTEHFPLTLESARPSHTSQYLCASRLGGSSEKLFFGSGTQLSVL.

A single count supports this clone. This rearrangement joins TRBV7-4 to TRBJ2-7; D gene unclear. The CDR3 is made up of 17 amino acids. Per germline, CDR1 SGHVT and CDR2 SQSDAQ. Deletions cut 3 bases from V and 0 bases from J, with 18 bases between. Here the CDR3 reads CASSFLSGRISSYEQYF. In nucleotides, the CDR3 is TGTGCCAGCAGCTTCCTGTCCGGTCGTATAAGCTCCTACGAGCAGTACTTC.

The chain uses TRBV27 and TRBJ2-1; 11 nucleotides align to TRBD2. The germline gives CDR1 MNHEY, CDR2 SMNVEV (reference sequence). Germline trimming cut 1 base from V and 5 bases from J; bases unmatched to any gene: 7. This CDR3 has 17 residues. CDR3 in amino acids: CASSLYPGTSGHNEQFF. The DNA of the CDR3 is TGTGCCAGCAGTTTATATCCCGGGACTAGCGGACACAATGAGCAGTTCTTC.

The chain couples TRBV5-6 to TRBJ2-5; 10 bases are a match to TRBD2. Germline loops: CDR1 SGHDT, CDR2 YYEEEE. The CDR3 sequence is 18 residues long. V trimming: 2 bases; J trimming: 1 base; junction bases outside the gene matches: 11. The CDR3 protein is CASSLTLAGGPLQETQYF. The CDR3 DNA reads TGTGCCAGCAGCTTAACATTAGCGGGGGGACCCCTCCAAGAGACCCAGTACTTC.

The chain combines TRBV4-1 with TRBJ2-1, with D maybe TRBD1 (6 bases). CDR3 size: 12 residues. Germline V gene sequence: CDR1 MGHRA, CDR2 YSYEKL. V lost 6 bases and J lost 7, with 10 bases in between. The DNA for the CDR3 is TGCGCCAGCAGTGCGAGGGGGAATGAGCAGTTCTTC. This gives the protein CASSARGNEQFF.

The chain uses TRBV18 and TRBJ1-5; TRBD1 matches 7 bases. The CDR3 covers 14 residues. The junction had 5 bases not matched to a gene; V was cut back by 3 bases and J by 6 bases. From germline, CDR1 is KGHSH and CDR2 LQKENI. In nucleotides, the CDR3 is TGTGCCAGCTCACCGACAGGGAGTAGTCAGCCCCAGCATTTT. Encoded protein: CASSPTGSSQPQHF.

This clone was seen just once. This rearrangement joins TRBV2 to TRBJ1-2; 7 bases are shared with TRBD1. Trimming removed 4 bases from V and 8 bases from J; junction bases left unmatched: 10. Germline V lookup: CDR1 SNHLY, CDR2 FYNNEI. This CDR3 has 14 residues. The CDR3 reads CASSVAQGFNGYTF. In DNA, the CDR3 is TGTGCCAGCAGTGTCGCACAGGGGTTCAACGGCTACACCTTC.

This chain's CDR3 is CASEKQGIYGYTF. The CDR3 DNA sequence: TGTGCCAGCGAAAAACAGGGGATTTATGGCTACACCTTC. The V gene is TRBV28, the J gene TRBJ1-2; 7 bases align to TRBD1. The J segment lost 5 bases and the V segment lost 8 bases, leaving 8 bases of the junction unmatched. The CDR3 is 13 amino acids. The V gene's germline CDR1 is MDHEN and CDR2 SYDVKM.

V usage is TRBV7-3 and J usage is TRBJ2-5, with a weak D call TRBD2 (5 bases). This CDR3 is built from 13 residues. The V and J ends lost 8 bases and 5 bases respectively, with 15 bases between them. CDR1 SGHTA and CDR2 FQGTGA come from the germline V gene. The CDR3 sequence is CASAGGPRETQYF. In DNA form, the CDR3 reads TGTGCCAGCGCGGGTGGCCCTAGGGAGACCCAGTACTTC.

The gene calls are TRBV11-2 and TRBJ2-1; D not certain. Germline CDR1 reads SGHAT; CDR2 reads FQNNGV. This CDR3 has 15 amino acids. V lost 0 bases and J 9 bases, leaving 15 bases between the germline ends. The CDR3 spells CASSLEALVVREQFF. CDR3 nucleotide sequence: TGTGCCAGCAGCTTAGAGGCCCTAGTAGTGCGTGAGCAGTTCTTC.

A remark on this clone: Other DNA sequences in the same sample also yield this CDR3. The genes are TRBV5-4 and TRBJ1-2; no firm D call. CDR3 length: 13 amino acids. The V end was cut by 0 bases, the J end by 2 bases, with 5 bases between. Germline loops: CDR1 SGHNT, CDR2 YYREEE (reference sequence). The CDR3 sequence is CASSLDRNYGYTF. Here the CDR3 DNA reads TGTGCCAGCAGCTTGGACCGGAACTATGGCTACACCTTC.

This chain links TRBV5-4 with TRBJ2-1; tentatively, D is TRBD2 (5 bases). The CDR3 covers 12 residues. V was clipped by 3 bases and J by 7 bases, with 8 bases between them. Germline CDR1 and CDR2: SGHNT and YYREEE (reference sequence). CDR3 sequence: CASSSTKNEQFF. The DNA for the CDR3 is TGTGCCAGCAGCTCGACTAAAAATGAGCAGTTCTTC.

The rearrangement uses TRBV4-3 and TRBJ2-1; possibly TRBD1 for D (6 bases). From germline, CDR1 is LGHNA and CDR2 YSLEER. The CDR3 loop spans 12 amino acids. V was trimmed by 1 base and J by 10 bases, leaving 8 bases between them. The CDR3 reads CASSQVGAEQFF. Here the CDR3 DNA reads TGCGCCAGCAGCCAAGTGGGGGCCGAGCAGTTCTTC.

The chain couples TRBV10-3 to TRBJ1-5, with TRBD1 matching 7 bases. Losses at the gene ends were 4 bases for V and 5 bases for J; bases not matched to a gene: 8. This CDR3 has 15 amino acids. Germline V gives CDR1 ENHRY, CDR2 SYGVKD. CDR3 residues: CAISVTWDRDQPQHF. The CDR3 DNA follows: TGTGCCATCAGTGTTACTTGGGACAGAGATCAGCCCCAGCATTTT.